The clone carrying this TCR beta chain was counted many times. Initially, at the first diagnosis of hyperthyroidism and before any ophthalmopathy symptoms, blood was sampled. The source of the sample is a study of T cells in Graves' hyperthyroidism and ophthalmopathy. This CDR3 comprises 16 residues. V lost 8 bases and J 0 bases, leaving 16 bases between the germline ends. The source material, RNA transcripts, was used to amplify TCR beta CDR3 regions. With the HTBI primer set, the TCR CDR3 went through a first round of RT-PCR. Each CDR3 protein is one row after TCRdb ran MiXCR on the multiplex PCR reads. In the table there are around 700,000 distinct CDR3 sequences, under 20% of which are singletons.

This sequence was found in a woman aged 45 to 65 with Graves' hyperthyroidism that later progressed to Graves' ophthalmopathy. The J gene is TRBJ1-4, the V gene TRBV12-3 or TRBV12-4; D remains unclear. Material for sequencing was blood. In DNA form, the CDR3 reads TGTGCCAGCCAATATAACGGCGTTGCAACTAATGAAAAACTGTTTTTT. Its protein product is CASQYNGVATNEKLFF.